This TCR beta chain was recovered during a study of control samples from healthy donors and cancer patients. Germline CDR1 MNHEY, CDR2 SVGAGI. Losses at the gene ends were 5 bases for V and 9 bases for J; bases not matched to a gene: 7. There are 14 residues in the CDR3. This table comes from immunoSEQ multiplex PCR, and its TCRdb copy is limited to in-frame clones, with some not included. The sample records tens of thousands of clones, 91% being singletons. The sequence derives from a man under 40 in good health. The chain combines TRBV6-5 with TRBJ2-1; 10 positions match TRBD2. The source material was blood. CDR3 bases: TGTGCCAGCAGTCCCCAATCTAGCGGGGGTGAGCAGTTCTTC. Translating gives CASSPQSSGGEQFF.